This T cell receptor beta chain was sequenced during a study of blood T cell repertoires in COVID-19. V dropped 3 bases and J dropped 2 bases, with 10 bases sitting between them. This CDR3 region has 13 residues. The germline CDR1 and CDR2 sequences are GTSNPN and SVGIG (reference sequence). Profiling relied on immunoSEQ multiplex PCR, and the TCRdb table lists in-frame clones only, not all of them. The data contain a few hundred thousand clones, about 90% of them seen just once; the ten biggest clones take up approximately 5.2%. The receptor was isolated from a woman under 40 who had recovered from COVID-19. The sample taken for sequencing was PBMCs or T cells enriched from blood (not recorded which). The chain recombines TRBV30 with TRBJ1-2; perhaps TRBD1 as D (5 bases). CDR3 amino acids: CAWRGGTNYGYTF. The CDR3 DNA reads TGTGCCTGGAGGGGGGGGACGAACTATGGCTACACCTTC. The whole variable domain, remainder taken from reference TRBV30 and TRBJ1-2, is SQTIHQWPATLVQPVGSPLSLECTVEGTSNPNLYWYRQAAGRGLQLLFYSVGIGQISSEVPQNLSASRPQDRQFILSSKKLLLSDSGFYLCAWRGGTNYGYTFGSGTRLTVV.